This is a list of T cell receptor beta chains from one sample in a study of radiation and T cells in renal cell carcinoma. Method: immunoSEQ multiplex PCR; TCRdb's copy keeps in-frame clones and lacks some. The sample yields some 130,000 clones, approximately 78% seen once. The starting material was blood, obtained from a patient whose treatment included radiotherapy and nephrectomy. The receptors were sampled from a woman in her fifties or sixties with renal cell carcinoma. The CDR3 runs from the conserved cysteine through the conserved F or W. Fields, in order: clone size, J gene, V gene, D gene, CDR3 DNA, CDR3 protein. The D gene is left open where the match is weak. Where a row states a size, it is once, few, many or the class of an expanded clone; other rows omit it.

clone size: .; J gene: TRBJ2-3; V gene: TRBV4-1; D gene: .; CDR3 DNA: TGCGCCAGCAGCCAACTTGGGGGCGCAGATACGCAGTATTTT; CDR3 protein: CASSQLGGADTQYF
clone size: .; J gene: TRBJ2-1; V gene: TRBV10-3; D gene: .; CDR3 DNA: TGTGCCATCAGGGGGGACATGACTGACGATGAGCAGTTCTTC; CDR3 protein: CAIRGDMTDDEQFF
clone size: .; J gene: TRBJ1-5; V gene: TRBV5-1; D gene: .; CDR3 DNA: TGCGCCAGCAGAAGGGACGTTGCCGATCAGCCCCAGCATTTT; CDR3 protein: CASRRDVADQPQHF
clone size: .; J gene: TRBJ1-5; V gene: TRBV11-2; D gene: .; CDR3 DNA: TGTGCCAGCAGCGAGGGGAATAGCAATCAGCCCCAGCATTTT; CDR3 protein: CASSEGNSNQPQHF
clone size: .; J gene: TRBJ2-1; V gene: TRBV7-2; D gene: TRBD2; CDR3 DNA: TGTGCCAGCAGCCTTACTAGCGGGGGCCAGGACAATGAGCAGTTCTTC; CDR3 protein: CASSLTSGGQDNEQFF
clone size: .; J gene: TRBJ1-1; V gene: TRBV29-1; D gene: .; CDR3 DNA: TGCAGCGTTGTTTCTCGGGACAAGTTCACTGAAGCTTTCTTT; CDR3 protein: CSVVSRDKFTEAFF
clone size: .; J gene: TRBJ2-5; V gene: TRBV5-4; D gene: .; CDR3 DNA: TGTGCCAGCAGCCCCTTGGGGGCAGGGGCAGAGACCCAGTACTTC; CDR3 protein: CASSPLGAGAETQYF
clone size: .; J gene: TRBJ2-3; V gene: TRBV7-2; D gene: TRBD2; CDR3 DNA: TGTGCCAGCAGGGCCGGGACTAGCGGTGGAGATACGCAGTATTTT; CDR3 protein: CASRAGTSGGDTQYF
clone size: .; J gene: TRBJ2-4; V gene: TRBV5-6; D gene: TRBD1; CDR3 DNA: TGTGCCAGCAGCTCCGCTGGACAGGGGTTTCAGTACTTC; CDR3 protein: CASSSAGQGFQYF
clone size: .; J gene: TRBJ2-3; V gene: TRBV7-9; D gene: .; CDR3 DNA: TGTGCCAGCAGCCTCGCCCGGGAACACACAGATACGCAGTATTTT; CDR3 protein: CASSLAREHTDTQYF
clone size: .; J gene: TRBJ2-1; V gene: TRBV5-1; D gene: TRBD2; CDR3 DNA: TGCGCCAGCAGCTTGGGGACAGGGACTAGCGGGGGACTATACAATGAGCAGTTCTTC; CDR3 protein: CASSLGTGTSGGLYNEQFF
clone size: .; J gene: TRBJ1-2; V gene: TRBV18; D gene: TRBD1; CDR3 DNA: TGTGCCAGCTCACCACTACCGCCGGGACAGGGGGCTCCGGGCTACACCTTC; CDR3 protein: CASSPLPPGQGAPGYTF
clone size: .; J gene: TRBJ2-1; V gene: TRBV25-1; D gene: TRBD2; CDR3 DNA: TGTGCCAGCAGTGAGAGGGGACTAGCGGGGGACTACAATGAGCAGTTCTTC; CDR3 protein: CASSERGLAGDYNEQFF
clone size: .; J gene: TRBJ2-5; V gene: TRBV27; D gene: TRBD1; CDR3 DNA: TGTGCCAGCAGTTTAGGACAGGGGATCCAAGAGACCCAGTACTTC; CDR3 protein: CASSLGQGIQETQYF
clone size: .; J gene: TRBJ1-6; V gene: TRBV2; D gene: .; CDR3 DNA: TGTGCCAGCAGTGAAGGTATAGGACCGAATTCACCCCTCCACTTT; CDR3 protein: CASSEGIGPNSPLHF
clone size: .; J gene: TRBJ2-3; V gene: TRBV5-1; D gene: .; CDR3 DNA: TGCGCCAGCAGCCCAGGGGGAGGAGATACGCAGTATTTT; CDR3 protein: CASSPGGGDTQYF
clone size: .; J gene: TRBJ1-5; V gene: TRBV11-2; D gene: .; CDR3 DNA: TGTGCCAGCAGCTTAGACCCTGGGGGCAATCAGCCCCAGCATTTT; CDR3 protein: CASSLDPGGNQPQHF
clone size: few; J gene: TRBJ2-3; V gene: TRBV5-6; D gene: .; CDR3 DNA: TGTGCCAGCAGCTGGGGGGACAGATACACAGATACGCAGTATTTT; CDR3 protein: CASSWGDRYTDTQYF
clone size: few; J gene: TRBJ2-2; V gene: TRBV19; D gene: TRBD1; CDR3 DNA: TGTGCCAGCCGAACGGGACAGGGAAACACCGGGGAGCTGTTTTTT; CDR3 protein: CASRTGQGNTGELFF
clone size: .; J gene: TRBJ2-2; V gene: TRBV5-1; D gene: .; CDR3 DNA: TGCGCCAGCAGCTTGGTTAGGGGACTCGACACCGGGGAGCTGTTTTTT; CDR3 protein: CASSLVRGLDTGELFF
clone size: .; J gene: TRBJ1-1; V gene: TRBV14; D gene: .; CDR3 DNA: TGTGCCAGCAGCCCGTGGGGGGGGGATACTGAAGCTTTCTTT; CDR3 protein: CASSPWGGDTEAFF
clone size: .; J gene: TRBJ1-2; V gene: TRBV5-1; D gene: .; CDR3 DNA: TGCGCCAGCAGCTCCGACCCAGCACCAACCCTCTATGGCTACACCTTC; CDR3 protein: CASSSDPAPTLYGYTF
clone size: .; J gene: TRBJ2-1; V gene: TRBV12-5; D gene: TRBD2; CDR3 DNA: TGTGCTAGTGGTTTAGTAGCGGGAGGGCCCTACAATGAGCAGTTCTTC; CDR3 protein: CASGLVAGGPYNEQFF
clone size: .; J gene: TRBJ1-4; V gene: TRBV10-3; D gene: .; CDR3 DNA: TGTGCCATCAGTGAGTCGGGGACCCCGAATAATAATGAAAAACTGTTTTTT; CDR3 protein: CAISESGTPNNNEKLFF
clone size: .; J gene: TRBJ1-3; V gene: TRBV6-5; D gene: .; CDR3 DNA: TGTGCCAGCAGTAACGCAGGCTCTGGAAACACCATATATTTT; CDR3 protein: CASSNAGSGNTIYF
clone size: .; J gene: TRBJ2-1; V gene: TRBV6-1; D gene: TRBD1; CDR3 DNA: TGTGCCAGCAGGGGGGACAGGGGGCGCGCCGGTGAGCAGTTCTTC; CDR3 protein: CASRGDRGRAGEQFF
clone size: .; J gene: TRBJ2-3; V gene: TRBV19; D gene: .; CDR3 DNA: TGTGCCAGTAGTATTGGGGGTAGGGAAAGTCCTGCAGATACGCAGTATTTT; CDR3 protein: CASSIGGRESPADTQYF
clone size: few; J gene: TRBJ1-6; V gene: TRBV18; D gene: .; CDR3 DNA: TGTGCCAGCTCACCAGGGGTTAATTCACCCCTCCACTTT; CDR3 protein: CASSPGVNSPLHF
clone size: .; J gene: TRBJ2-5; V gene: TRBV4-1; D gene: .; CDR3 DNA: TGCGCCAGCAGCCAATTCGTGACAGCGGAGGAGACCCAGTACTTC; CDR3 protein: CASSQFVTAEETQYF
clone size: .; J gene: TRBJ1-2; V gene: TRBV6-5; D gene: .; CDR3 DNA: TGTGCCAGCAGTTACTCGGTTAATGGCGCCTATGGCTACACCTTC; CDR3 protein: CASSYSVNGAYGYTF
clone size: .; J gene: TRBJ2-4; V gene: TRBV6-1; D gene: .; CDR3 DNA: TGTGCCAGCGGGTATGCTCGAAACATTCAGTACTTC; CDR3 protein: CASGYARNIQYF
clone size: .; J gene: TRBJ2-1; V gene: TRBV5-5; D gene: .; CDR3 DNA: TGTGCCAGCAGCTTCCGACTGGGGCTAGCGCCACTGGGCGATGAGCAGTTCTTC; CDR3 protein: CASSFRLGLAPLGDEQFF